This T cell receptor beta chain came from a study of kidney transplant recipient with SARS-CoV-2 infection (TCRdb year 2021). The label giving this sample's time point can be read as: pre-pandemic baseline sample and day 111 after first positive SARS-CoV-2 test. The germline V gene (reference sequence) sets CDR1 to LGHDT and CDR2 to YNNKEL. The CDR3, from cysteine to phenylalanine, totals 17 residues. Kept here is only the CDR3 DNA, which spans 51 bases and is read in frame from base 1. Here V drops 6 bases and J drops 1 base, and the junction holds 10 bases not matched to any gene. In this sample, this clonotype turned up many times. This receptor's antigen is unknown. No much larger clone exists at a distance of one base, and base qualities are not known. The run used an Illumina MiSeq. The peripheral T cell repertoire was profiled for human TCRbeta genes. Turning to the authors' computational methods: To account for variability over time, differences in clonotype abundance were tested using beta-binomial modelling. Expanded clonotypes were screened against the ImmuneCODE reference database of SARS-CoV-2-associated TCRs and mapped to viral genome regions. Further repertoire analyses covered TRBV gene usage, CDR3 length, CDR3 amino acid overlap between time points, clonotype abundance distributions and Jaccard similarity. The public reads were run again by TCRdb, first through fastp at Q25 and then through MiXCR, and only productive beta chains were kept. Rows with one shared CDR3 protein collapse into an entry with the most common genes and DNA. For this entry, the V and J calls and clone size follow TCRdb and not the study's own pipeline. The sample records 200,000 to 300,000 distinct CDR3 sequences, 25% to 30% of which are singletons. The ten largest clones add up to roughly 7% of the sample.

The receptor was derived from a young adult male patient who had COVID-19 and was a kidney transplant recipient. Some T cells may derive from the graft donor when a transplant has been performed. Here the sequenced sample was a blood sample, taken at baseline and on roughly day 110 from a kidney transplant recipient. The chain uses TRBV3-1 and TRBJ1-2; 11 nucleotides in the junction match TRBD1. The CDR3: CASRRGQGAHLNYGYTF. Read as DNA, the sequence is TGTGCCAGCAGACGCGGACAGGGGGCGCACCTTAACTATGGCTACACCTTC.